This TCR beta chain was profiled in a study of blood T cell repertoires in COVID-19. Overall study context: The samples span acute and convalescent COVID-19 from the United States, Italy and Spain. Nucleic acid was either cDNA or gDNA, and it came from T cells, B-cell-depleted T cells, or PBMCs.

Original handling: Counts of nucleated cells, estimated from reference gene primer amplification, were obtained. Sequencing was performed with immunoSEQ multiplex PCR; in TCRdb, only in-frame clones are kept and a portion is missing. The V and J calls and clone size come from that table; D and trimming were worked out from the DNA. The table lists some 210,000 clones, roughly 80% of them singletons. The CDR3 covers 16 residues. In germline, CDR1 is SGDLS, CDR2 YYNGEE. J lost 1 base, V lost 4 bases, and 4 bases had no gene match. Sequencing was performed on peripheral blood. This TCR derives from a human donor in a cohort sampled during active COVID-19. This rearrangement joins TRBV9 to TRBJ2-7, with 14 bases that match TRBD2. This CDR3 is CASSQWTSGRSYEQYF. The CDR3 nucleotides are TGTGCCAGCAGCCAATGGACTAGCGGGAGGTCCTACGAGCAGTACTTC. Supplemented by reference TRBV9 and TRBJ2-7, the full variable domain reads DSGVTQTPKHLITATGQRVTLRCSPRSGDLSVYWYQQSLDQGLQFLIQYYNGEERAKGNILERFSAQQFPDLHSELNLSSLELGDSALYFCASSQWTSGRSYEQYFGPGTRLTVT.